A selection of T cell receptor beta chains follows, all from one sample in a study of T cells in Graves' hyperthyroidism and ophthalmopathy. Via MiXCR, TCRdb re-called the multiplex PCR reads, giving one row per CDR3 protein. Of around 520,000 distinct CDR3 sequences listed, 13% to 15% are singletons. Material: blood. The receptor source for this set is a woman younger than 30 with Graves' hyperthyroidism. The CDR3 runs from the conserved cysteine through the conserved F or W. A D gene is named only where the DNA matches it firmly. Part of the rows lack a size; the others show once, few, many or a class for expanded clones.

j_gene,abundance,d_gene,v_gene,CDR3aa,CDR3nt
TRBJ2-1,many,.,TRBV19,CASSNTKQGFSYNEQFF,TGTGCCAGTAGTAACACCAAACAGGGATTCTCCTACAATGAGCAGTTCTTC
TRBJ2-7,many,.,TRBV9,CASSPKTVHYEQYF,TGTGCCAGCAGCCCCAAGACAGTTCACTACGAGCAGTACTTC
TRBJ2-1,.,.,TRBV4-1,CASSQVVTRYNEQFF,TGCGCCAGCAGCCAAGTGGTGACACGTTACAATGAGCAGTTCTTC
TRBJ2-1,many,TRBD2,TRBV5-1,CASSFGGSDEQFF,TGCGCCAGCAGCTTTGGCGGGAGCGATGAGCAGTTCTTC
TRBJ2-7,.,.,TRBV27,CASSSHHPKSSYEQYF,TGTGCCAGCAGCTCACACCACCCGAAGAGCTCCTACGAGCAGTACTTC
TRBJ2-7,.,TRBD1,TRBV29-1,CSGRQGAGEQYF,TGCAGCGGACGACAGGGGGCCGGCGAGCAGTACTTC
TRBJ2-1,.,TRBD1,TRBV6-1,CASRKDRDRGILQFF,TGTGCCAGCAGGAAAGACAGGGACAGGGGAATTCTCCAGTTCTTC
TRBJ1-5,many,.,TRBV2,CASSTGFNQPQHF,TGTGCCAGCAGTACGGGGTTCAATCAGCCCCAGCATTTT
TRBJ2-2,many,.,TRBV29-1,CSVWSGELFF,TGCAGCGTGTGGAGCGGGGAGCTGTTTTTT
TRBJ2-2,many,TRBD1,TRBV12-3/TRBV12-4,CASSLGTAHTGELFF,TGTGCCAGCAGCCTCGGGACAGCCCACACCGGGGAGCTGTTTTTT
TRBJ1-5,few,TRBD1,TRBV20-1,CSAGYRGNQPQHF,TGCAGTGCCGGGTACAGGGGAAATCAGCCCCAGCATTTT
TRBJ2-2,many,TRBD2,TRBV7-6,CASIPTAGAGTGELFF,TGTGCCAGCATCCCTACAGCGGGAGCGGGCACCGGGGAGCTGTTTTTT
TRBJ2-3,few,.,TRBV11-2,CASGPGGGKAASDADTQYF,TGTGCCAGCGGCCCCGGGGGTGGAAAAGCGGCTAGCGACGCAGATACGCAGTATTTT
TRBJ2-1,many,TRBD2,TRBV24-1,CATTRAGEEREQFF,TGTGCCACCACCCGAGCGGGAGAGGAAAGGGAGCAGTTCTTC
TRBJ2-1,few,TRBD2,TRBV19,CASQLAGGPPGDEQFF,TGTGCCTCCCAGCTGGCGGGAGGGCCGCCCGGGGATGAGCAGTTCTTC
TRBJ2-1,many,.,TRBV27,CASSLSISYNEQFF,TGTGCCAGCAGTTTATCAATCTCATACAATGAGCAGTTCTTC
TRBJ2-3,medium-sized,TRBD2,TRBV20-1,CSARQWTSGREGTDTQYF,TGCAGTGCTAGACAGTGGACTAGCGGGAGAGAGGGAACAGATACGCAGTATTTT
TRBJ1-4,many,.,TRBV6-1,CASIRTASNEKLFF,TGTGCCAGCATTCGGACAGCTTCTAATGAAAAACTGTTTTTT
TRBJ2-1,.,.,TRBV7-3,CASSLNPPVGEQFF,TGTGCCAGCAGCTTAAACCCCCCAGTGGGTGAGCAGTTCTTC
TRBJ1-1,many,.,TRBV12-3/TRBV12-4,CASSFRGFGTEAFF,TGTGCCAGCAGTTTTCGCGGGTTTGGGACTGAAGCTTTCTTT
TRBJ1-2,many,TRBD1,TRBV6-5,CASSYSHGTGDSGYTF,TGTGCCAGCAGTTACTCGCACGGGACAGGGGATTCTGGCTACACCTTC
TRBJ2-5,few,TRBD2,TRBV7-9,CASSQQLAGLQETQYF,TGTGCCAGCAGCCAGCAGCTAGCGGGACTACAAGAGACCCAGTACTTC
TRBJ2-4,.,TRBD2,TRBV20-1,CSARRDAGGPAKNIQYF,TGCAGTGCTAGAAGGGACGCGGGAGGGCCGGCCAAAAACATTCAGTACTTC
TRBJ2-1,many,TRBD2,TRBV20-1,CSGTGLAGHEQFF,TGCAGTGGCACGGGACTAGCGGGTCATGAGCAGTTCTTC
TRBJ1-1,many,.,TRBV10-2,CASRWGSTEAFF,TGCGCCAGCAGATGGGGAAGCACTGAAGCTTTCTTT
TRBJ1-1,many,.,TRBV7-9,CASSLGGRGNTEAFF,TGTGCCAGCAGTCTCGGCGGCAGGGGGAACACTGAAGCTTTCTTT
TRBJ2-3,.,TRBD2,TRBV6-2/TRBV6-3,CASSTSGTSSPDTQYF,TGTGCCAGCAGTACCTCCGGGACTAGTAGTCCAGATACGCAGTATTTT
TRBJ1-4,few,.,TRBV10-2,CASSMRQLDEKLFF,TGCGCCAGCAGTATGCGACAGCTAGATGAAAAACTGTTTTTT
TRBJ2-1,.,TRBD2,TRBV20-1,CSASKGVPGLAGHSSYNEQFF,TGCAGTGCTTCAAAGGGGGTCCCGGGACTAGCGGGCCATAGCTCCTACAATGAGCAGTTCTTC
TRBJ1-2,many,.,TRBV12-3/TRBV12-4,CASSFRAGSGYGYTF,TGTGCCAGCAGTTTCCGGGCGGGTAGTGGCTATGGCTACACCTTC
TRBJ1-2,many,TRBD1,TRBV6-6,CASSYAPPTGDVKGYTF,TGTGCCAGCAGTTACGCCCCTCCAACAGGGGACGTGAAAGGCTACACCTTC
TRBJ1-5,many,TRBD1,TRBV24-1,CATWTGNNQPQHF,TGTGCCACCTGGACAGGGAACAATCAGCCCCAGCATTTT
TRBJ2-7,.,TRBD2,TRBV13,CASSLGGLAEISYEQYF,TGTGCCAGCAGCTTAGGGGGACTAGCGGAAATCTCCTACGAGCAGTACTTC
TRBJ2-1,many,TRBD2,TRBV12-3/TRBV12-4,CASRGLAGDAYNEQFF,TGTGCCAGCAGGGGACTAGCGGGAGATGCCTACAATGAGCAGTTCTTC
TRBJ1-2,many,.,TRBV7-9,CASSRTDDYGYTF,TGTGCCAGCAGCCGGACCGACGACTATGGCTACACCTTC
TRBJ2-7,few,.,TRBV20-1,CSAIGDLDDEQYF,TGCAGTGCTATTGGGGACCTAGATGACGAGCAGTACTTC
TRBJ1-4,many,TRBD1,TRBV2,CASRASGQGGEKLFF,TGTGCCAGCAGAGCTTCGGGACAGGGAGGTGAAAAACTGTTTTTT
TRBJ2-1,.,TRBD1,TRBV29-1,CSALRGLSYNEQFF,TGCAGCGCCCTCAGGGGGCTGTCCTACAATGAGCAGTTCTTC
TRBJ2-5,many,TRBD2,TRBV20-1,CSARRVGGETQYF,TGCAGTGCTAGACGAGTGGGAGGGGAGACCCAGTACTTC
TRBJ2-2,.,.,TRBV7-9,CASNVPRVGAELFF,TGTGCCAGCAATGTGCCCCGGGTTGGGGCGGAGCTGTTTTTT
TRBJ2-2,many,TRBD1,TRBV7-8,CASSLDRGLVGELFF,TGTGCCAGCAGCTTGGACAGGGGGTTGGTCGGGGAGCTGTTTTTT
TRBJ2-7,many,.,TRBV20-1,CSARERTSSYEQYF,TGCAGTGCTAGGGAGAGGACGAGCTCCTACGAGCAGTACTTC